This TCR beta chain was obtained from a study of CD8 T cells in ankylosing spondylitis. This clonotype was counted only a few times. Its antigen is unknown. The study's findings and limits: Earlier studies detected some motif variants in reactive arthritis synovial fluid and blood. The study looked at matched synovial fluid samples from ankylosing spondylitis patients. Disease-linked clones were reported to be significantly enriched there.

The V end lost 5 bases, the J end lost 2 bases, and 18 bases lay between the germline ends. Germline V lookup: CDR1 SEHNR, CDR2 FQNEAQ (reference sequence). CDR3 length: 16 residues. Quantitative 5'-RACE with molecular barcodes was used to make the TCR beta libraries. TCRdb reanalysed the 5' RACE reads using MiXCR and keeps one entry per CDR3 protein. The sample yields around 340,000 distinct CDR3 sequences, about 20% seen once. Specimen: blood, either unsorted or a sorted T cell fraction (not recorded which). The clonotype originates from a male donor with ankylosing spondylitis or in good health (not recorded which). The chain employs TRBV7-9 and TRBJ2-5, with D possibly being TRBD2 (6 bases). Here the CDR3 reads CASSTVRGDAQETQYF. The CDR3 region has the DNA TGTGCCAGCAGCACGGTGCGGGGAGACGCACAAGAGACCCAGTACTTC.